This T cell receptor (beta chain) was captured in a study of T cell responses to AZD1222 COVID-19 vaccine. General study results and limits: CD4 TCRs associated with vaccination spanned spike, dominating at 160-218 and 743-854.

A word on this clone: The antigen remains undetermined.

Repertoires were generated with immunoSEQ multiplex PCR, while TCRdb's copy carries only in-frame clones and drops some. The data contain roughly 130,000 clones, around 85% of them seen just once; the ten biggest clones take up 1.6%. The sample consisted of peripheral blood, taken on day 0 of AZD1222 vaccination. This TCR was sampled from an adult in good health.

This chain's CDR3 is CASRVQVDTEAFF. For the CDR3, the DNA is TGTGCCAGCAGAGTACAAGTGGACACTGAAGCTTTCTTT. The chain combines TRBV7-3 with TRBJ1-1; D remains unclear. There are 13 residues in the CDR3. CDR1 SGHTA and CDR2 FQGTGA come from the germline V gene. V gave up 6 bases and J gave up 3 bases, with 11 bases separating them.